This T cell receptor beta chain was captured by sequencing in a study of T cells in Graves' hyperthyroidism and ophthalmopathy. Study findings and constraints: Among clonotypes expanded in thyroid above 0.001, most were also found in blood. A model of 13 V-J pairs discriminated ophthalmopathy from stable hyperthyroidism.

This clonotype has only a few counts. What it binds is not known. Those patients with uncontrolled infection, other autoimmune disease, pregnancy or lactation were excluded. RNA transcripts provided the source from which TCR beta CDR3 regions were amplified. The TCR CDR3 was amplified in a first-round RT-PCR using the HTBI primer set. Each CDR3 protein is one row after TCRdb ran MiXCR on the multiplex PCR reads. The sample lists approximately 610,000 distinct CDR3 sequences; around 17% were seen once. Sequenced: blood. The receptor's source is a woman younger than 30 with Graves' hyperthyroidism.

CDR3 protein: CASSEKENTEAFF. The CDR3 nucleotides are TGTGCCAGCAGTGAAAAGGAGAACACTGAAGCTTTCTTT. V and J are TRBV6-1 and TRBJ1-1; no reliable D call. V lost 2 bases, J lost 1 base, and 5 bases lay in between. This CDR3 is 13 amino acids long. Germline loops: CDR1 MNHNS, CDR2 SASEGT.